This T cell receptor (beta chain) was recorded in a study of molecular identifiers for immune sequencing clone quantification. Library preparation followed earlier protocols using designated TCR primers. TCRdb re-derived calls from the PCR reads in MiXCR, one entry per CDR3 protein. The repertoire holds a few hundred thousand distinct CDR3 sequences, 24% seen once, with 0.65% to 0.95% in the top ten. The sorting of naive CD8 T cells used the CD8+CD4-CCR7+CD45RA+ phenotype. Overall study results and limits: Spike-in Jurkat TCR RNA from a single cell reportedly registered among 950,000 to 1,000,000 naive cells. Identical TCR molecules that share a barcode could lead to an underestimation of highly expanded clone sizes.

Details on this clonotype: Its antigen is not known.

The CDR3 totals 13 residues. The germline V gene encodes CDR1 DFQATT and CDR2 SNEGSKA (reference sequence). V lost 1 base and J 3 bases, leaving 10 bases between the germline ends. Sequenced input: naive CD8+ T cells from blood, with Jurkat cell RNA spiked in. Subset specified: FACS-sorted CD8+CD4-CCR7+CD45RA+ naive T cells. The rearrangement uses TRBV20-1 and TRBJ2-7; D gene unclear. The receptor was isolated from a human donor in good health. Some libraries in this study had Jurkat cell RNA spiked in. The CDR3 DNA is TGCAGTGCTAGAGGGACCGCGCACTACGAGCAGTACTTC. The encoded protein is CSARGTAHYEQYF.